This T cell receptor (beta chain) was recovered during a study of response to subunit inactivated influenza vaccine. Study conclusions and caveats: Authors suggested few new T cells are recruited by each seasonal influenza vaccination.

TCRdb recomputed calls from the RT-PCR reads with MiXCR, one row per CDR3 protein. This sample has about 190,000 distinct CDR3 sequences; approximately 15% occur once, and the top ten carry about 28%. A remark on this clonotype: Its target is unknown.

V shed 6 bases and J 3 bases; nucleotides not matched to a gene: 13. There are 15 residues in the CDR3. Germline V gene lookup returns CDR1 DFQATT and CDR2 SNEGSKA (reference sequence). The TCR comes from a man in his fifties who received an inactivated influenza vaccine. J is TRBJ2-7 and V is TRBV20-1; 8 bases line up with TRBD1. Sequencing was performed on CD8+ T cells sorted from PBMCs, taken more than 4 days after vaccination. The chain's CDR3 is CSADRATSSLYEQYF. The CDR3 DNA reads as TGCAGTGCGGACAGGGCCACTAGTTCCCTCTACGAGCAGTACTTC.